Listed below are T cell receptor beta chains from one sample, sequenced in a study of identical twins. From the 5' RACE reads, TCRdb called clonotypes with MiXCR, one entry per CDR3 protein. Of around 100,000 distinct CDR3 sequences in the sample, about 6.1% were seen once. The sample consisted of memory T cells sorted from blood. The receptor source for this set is a woman aged 50 to 60 in good health. CDR3s include the opening cysteine and the closing phenylalanine or tryptophan. The D gene is left open where the match is weak. Clone sizes are given selectively: once, few, many, or a class where the clone is expanded.

CDR3 DNA: TGCGCCAGCAGCCATGCGACGGACTTGCGCTACACCTTC
CDR3 protein: CASSHATDLRYTF
clone size: many
CDR3 length: 13
J gene: TRBJ1-2
V gene: TRBV4-1
D gene: -

CDR3 DNA: TGTGCCAGCAGTACGGGACAGGGTTACGAAAAACTGTTTTTT
CDR3 protein: CASSTGQGYEKLFF
clone size: many
CDR3 length: 14
J gene: TRBJ1-4
V gene: TRBV12-3/TRBV12-4
D gene: TRBD1

CDR3 DNA: TGTGCCACCAGTGATACTAAGGGACTAGCGGCCCAAGAGACCCAGTACTTC
CDR3 protein: CATSDTKGLAAQETQYF
clone size: many
CDR3 length: 17
J gene: TRBJ2-5
V gene: TRBV24-1
D gene: TRBD2

CDR3 DNA: TGTGCCAGTAGCCGAAGCGGCAACAATGAGCAGTTCTTC
CDR3 protein: CASSRSGNNEQFF
clone size: few
CDR3 length: 13
J gene: TRBJ2-1
V gene: TRBV19
D gene: -

CDR3 DNA: TGCAGTGCCCCCCGGGGGACTAGCGACACCGGGGAGCTGTTTTTT
CDR3 protein: CSAPRGTSDTGELFF
clone size: many
CDR3 length: 15
J gene: TRBJ2-2
V gene: TRBV20-1
D gene: TRBD2

CDR3 DNA: TGTGCCAGTAGTATAGCTGGCCGCTCCTACTACGAGCAGTACTTC
CDR3 protein: CASSIAGRSYYEQYF
clone size: few
CDR3 length: 15
J gene: TRBJ2-7
V gene: TRBV19
D gene: -

CDR3 DNA: TGTGCCAGCAGTCCTACCGGGACCTCCATCTCTGGGGCCAACGTCCTGACTTTC
CDR3 protein: CASSPTGTSISGANVLTF
clone size: few
CDR3 length: 18
J gene: TRBJ2-6
V gene: TRBV6-5
D gene: -

CDR3 DNA: TGTGCCACCAAGATAGAGTCTAAGGATACGCAGTATTTT
CDR3 protein: CATKIESKDTQYF
clone size: many
CDR3 length: 13
J gene: TRBJ2-3
V gene: TRBV15
D gene: -

CDR3 DNA: TGCGCCAGCAGCCCCCTAGTGGGTTCACCCCTCCACTTT
CDR3 protein: CASSPLVGSPLHF
clone size: many
CDR3 length: 13
J gene: TRBJ1-6
V gene: TRBV4-1
D gene: -

CDR3 DNA: TGCGCCAGCAGCCATGGACTAGCGGGAGGAGATACGCAGTATTTT
CDR3 protein: CASSHGLAGGDTQYF
clone size: many
CDR3 length: 15
J gene: TRBJ2-3
V gene: TRBV5-1
D gene: TRBD2

CDR3 DNA: TGTGCCAGCCGGGACACCCATATAGGGGAGCTGTTTTTT
CDR3 protein: CASRDTHIGELFF
clone size: few
CDR3 length: 13
J gene: TRBJ2-2
V gene: TRBV6-5
D gene: -

CDR3 DNA: TGTGCCAGCACCCACGGGGATTCCTACAATGAGCAGTTCTTC
CDR3 protein: CASTHGDSYNEQFF
clone size: many
CDR3 length: 14
J gene: TRBJ2-1
V gene: TRBV27
D gene: -

CDR3 DNA: TGTGCCAGCAGTTTACGACTCGGGCCAGACAATGAGCAGTTCTTC
CDR3 protein: CASSLRLGPDNEQFF
clone size: many
CDR3 length: 15
J gene: TRBJ2-1
V gene: TRBV28
D gene: -

CDR3 DNA: TGTGCCAGCAGCCCCAGGGGGGCAGATACGCAGTATTTT
CDR3 protein: CASSPRGADTQYF
clone size: -
CDR3 length: 13
J gene: TRBJ2-3
V gene: TRBV3-1
D gene: -

CDR3 DNA: TGCGCCAGCAGCGGGGGAGGCCGTGCTAGCACAGATACGCAGTATTTT
CDR3 protein: CASSGGGRASTDTQYF
clone size: many
CDR3 length: 16
J gene: TRBJ2-3
V gene: TRBV5-1
D gene: -

CDR3 DNA: TGTGCCAGCAGCCAAGATCAGCTTTTATGGAGCTCCTACAATGAGCAGTTCTTC
CDR3 protein: CASSQDQLLWSSYNEQFF
clone size: many
CDR3 length: 18
J gene: TRBJ2-1
V gene: TRBV14
D gene: -

CDR3 DNA: TGCGCCAGCAGCCCGTCCCCCGGAGAGACCCAGTACTTC
CDR3 protein: CASSPSPGETQYF
clone size: many
CDR3 length: 13
J gene: TRBJ2-5
V gene: TRBV5-1
D gene: -

CDR3 DNA: TGTGCCAGCAGACAGACTAGCGGAAGTACAAGGACCCAGTACTTC
CDR3 protein: CASRQTSGSTRTQYF
clone size: many
CDR3 length: 15
J gene: TRBJ2-5
V gene: TRBV6-5
D gene: TRBD2

CDR3 DNA: TGCAGCGTTGTGGGGGGGGGCCTAGATACGCAGTATTTT
CDR3 protein: CSVVGGGLDTQYF
clone size: many
CDR3 length: 13
J gene: TRBJ2-3
V gene: TRBV29-1
D gene: -

CDR3 DNA: TGTGCCAGCAATGACCCAAGCAGCTATGGCTACACCTTC
CDR3 protein: CASNDPSSYGYTF
clone size: -
CDR3 length: 13
J gene: TRBJ1-2
V gene: TRBV12-3/TRBV12-4
D gene: -

CDR3 DNA: TGTGCCAGCAGCTCGGGACAGCGGGGATGGGGCTACACCTTC
CDR3 protein: CASSSGQRGWGYTF
clone size: few
CDR3 length: 14
J gene: TRBJ1-2
V gene: TRBV7-2
D gene: TRBD1

CDR3 DNA: TGTGCCAGTAGTAAAACCAGGACCGACGGTCAGTACTTC
CDR3 protein: CASSKTRTDGQYF
clone size: many
CDR3 length: 13
J gene: TRBJ2-5
V gene: TRBV19
D gene: -

CDR3 DNA: TGTGCCAGCAGCCCCGGAAGGGAAGGGGCCTGGTATGGCTACACCTTC
CDR3 protein: CASSPGREGAWYGYTF
clone size: few
CDR3 length: 16
J gene: TRBJ1-2
V gene: TRBV2
D gene: -

CDR3 DNA: TGTGCCACCAGCAGAGATCGTGGCACTGAAGCTTTCTTT
CDR3 protein: CATSRDRGTEAFF
clone size: many
CDR3 length: 13
J gene: TRBJ1-1
V gene: TRBV15
D gene: -

CDR3 DNA: TGTGCCTCCGGATTGACCGGGGAGCTGTTTTTT
CDR3 protein: CASGLTGELFF
clone size: many
CDR3 length: 11
J gene: TRBJ2-2
V gene: TRBV10-3
D gene: -

CDR3 DNA: TGTGCCAGCAGTTTAGGGGCAGGGGATATGGAGACCCAGTACTTC
CDR3 protein: CASSLGAGDMETQYF
clone size: many
CDR3 length: 15
J gene: TRBJ2-5
V gene: TRBV27
D gene: -

CDR3 DNA: TGCAGTGCTAACCGGGACAGGTCAACAGATACGCAGTATTTT
CDR3 protein: CSANRDRSTDTQYF
clone size: many
CDR3 length: 14
J gene: TRBJ2-3
V gene: TRBV20-1
D gene: TRBD1

CDR3 DNA: TGTGCCAGCAGCCAGACAGAGGGGAATACGCAGTATTTT
CDR3 protein: CASSQTEGNTQYF
clone size: many
CDR3 length: 13
J gene: TRBJ2-3
V gene: TRBV3-1
D gene: -

CDR3 DNA: TGTGCCAGCAGCTTCGTCGCGGGAGGGCCCCTGAATGAGCAGTTCTTC
CDR3 protein: CASSFVAGGPLNEQFF
clone size: many
CDR3 length: 16
J gene: TRBJ2-1
V gene: TRBV7-6
D gene: TRBD2

CDR3 DNA: TGTGCCAGCAGTGAAAGCTTTAGACAGCCCCAGCATTTT
CDR3 protein: CASSESFRQPQHF
clone size: many
CDR3 length: 13
J gene: TRBJ1-5
V gene: TRBV2
D gene: -

CDR3 DNA: TGCAGTGCCAATCACGGGAACTACGAGCAGTACTTC
CDR3 protein: CSANHGNYEQYF
clone size: many
CDR3 length: 12
J gene: TRBJ2-7
V gene: TRBV20-1
D gene: -

CDR3 DNA: TGCGCCAGCAGCTTGATTGGTAGCGGGGACCGCTCCTACAATGAGCAGTTCTTC
CDR3 protein: CASSLIGSGDRSYNEQFF
clone size: few
CDR3 length: 18
J gene: TRBJ2-1
V gene: TRBV5-1
D gene: TRBD2

CDR3 DNA: TGTGCCAGCAGTCGGGGGACTAGGTCTCTTGGGTTCTCCTACGAGCAGTACTTC
CDR3 protein: CASSRGTRSLGFSYEQYF
clone size: many
CDR3 length: 18
J gene: TRBJ2-7
V gene: TRBV12-3/TRBV12-4
D gene: TRBD2

CDR3 DNA: TGCGCCAGCAGCCCAGCGGGAGCCAGGAGCTCCTACAATGAGCAGTTCTTC
CDR3 protein: CASSPAGARSSYNEQFF
clone size: many
CDR3 length: 17
J gene: TRBJ2-1
V gene: TRBV5-1
D gene: TRBD2

CDR3 DNA: TGCGCCAGCAGTGAGTTGGGGACTAGCGTTGGGAATGAGCAGTTCTTC
CDR3 protein: CASSELGTSVGNEQFF
clone size: -
CDR3 length: 16
J gene: TRBJ2-1
V gene: TRBV10-2
D gene: TRBD2

CDR3 DNA: TGTGCCAGCATTAAAGTAGGACAGAATAATTCACCCCTCCACTTT
CDR3 protein: CASIKVGQNNSPLHF
clone size: many
CDR3 length: 15
J gene: TRBJ1-6
V gene: TRBV6-6
D gene: -

CDR3 DNA: TGCGCCAGCAGGGACAGGGGTTACGAGCAGTACTTC
CDR3 protein: CASRDRGYEQYF
clone size: many
CDR3 length: 12
J gene: TRBJ2-7
V gene: TRBV10-2
D gene: TRBD1

CDR3 DNA: TGCGCCAGCACCTTTGCGGGACTAGAGGGCACCGGGGAGCTGTTTTTT
CDR3 protein: CASTFAGLEGTGELFF
clone size: many
CDR3 length: 16
J gene: TRBJ2-2
V gene: TRBV4-1
D gene: TRBD2

CDR3 DNA: TGTGCCAGCACTCAGGACGGACCTCTAGCCAAAAACATTCAGTACTTC
CDR3 protein: CASTQDGPLAKNIQYF
clone size: -
CDR3 length: 16
J gene: TRBJ2-4
V gene: TRBV12-3/TRBV12-4
D gene: -

CDR3 DNA: TGTGCCAGCAGCTTAGGCTCGACTGGGGATACGCAGTATTTT
CDR3 protein: CASSLGSTGDTQYF
clone size: many
CDR3 length: 14
J gene: TRBJ2-3
V gene: TRBV11-3
D gene: -

CDR3 DNA: TGTGCCAGCAGCTTAACCGGAGTCACCGGGGAGCTGTTTTTT
CDR3 protein: CASSLTGVTGELFF
clone size: few
CDR3 length: 14
J gene: TRBJ2-2
V gene: TRBV5-6
D gene: -

CDR3 DNA: TGCGCCAGCAGCTTTCTAGCGGGAGCTCGGGCCGACAATGAGCAGTTCTTC
CDR3 protein: CASSFLAGARADNEQFF
clone size: many
CDR3 length: 17
J gene: TRBJ2-1
V gene: TRBV5-1
D gene: TRBD2

CDR3 DNA: TGCGCCAGCATGGGAGAAACAGGGGAAGCTTTCTTT
CDR3 protein: CASMGETGEAFF
clone size: many
CDR3 length: 12
J gene: TRBJ1-1
V gene: TRBV4-1
D gene: -

CDR3 DNA: TGTGCCAGCAGCCTAGCGGGAGGGGCTCTCACAGATACGCAGTATTTT
CDR3 protein: CASSLAGGALTDTQYF
clone size: many
CDR3 length: 16
J gene: TRBJ2-3
V gene: TRBV12-3/TRBV12-4
D gene: TRBD2

CDR3 DNA: TGCAGTGCTAGAAGACAGGGGTTCGGCGATGAGCAGTTCTTC
CDR3 protein: CSARRQGFGDEQFF
clone size: many
CDR3 length: 14
J gene: TRBJ2-1
V gene: TRBV20-1
D gene: TRBD1

CDR3 DNA: TGTGCCAGCAGTCAAAGGGCGAGTAATCAGCCCCAGCATTTT
CDR3 protein: CASSQRASNQPQHF
clone size: -
CDR3 length: 14
J gene: TRBJ1-5
V gene: TRBV5-5
D gene: -

CDR3 DNA: TGTGCCACCGGGGGGGCCGGGGAGCTGTTTTTT
CDR3 protein: CATGGAGELFF
clone size: many
CDR3 length: 11
J gene: TRBJ2-2
V gene: TRBV12-3/TRBV12-4
D gene: TRBD2

CDR3 DNA: TGTGCCAGCAGCTCAACCGGGACTAGCAAGGAGACCCAGTACTTC
CDR3 protein: CASSSTGTSKETQYF
clone size: many
CDR3 length: 15
J gene: TRBJ2-5
V gene: TRBV9
D gene: TRBD2

CDR3 DNA: TGCAGCACCACGACAACCGTGAGCACAGATACGCAGTATTTT
CDR3 protein: CSTTTTVSTDTQYF
clone size: many
CDR3 length: 14
J gene: TRBJ2-3
V gene: TRBV20-1
D gene: -

CDR3 DNA: TGCAGTGCTAGAACCGGGATTACAGGAAACACCATATATTTT
CDR3 protein: CSARTGITGNTIYF
clone size: many
CDR3 length: 14
J gene: TRBJ1-3
V gene: TRBV20-1
D gene: -

CDR3 DNA: TGTGCCACCAGCAGACGGCTGGGACAGGGCCCTGAAGCTTTCTTT
CDR3 protein: CATSRRLGQGPEAFF
clone size: -
CDR3 length: 15
J gene: TRBJ1-1
V gene: TRBV15
D gene: TRBD1

CDR3 DNA: TGCGCCAGCAGCCAAGGGGCGCGGAACAGGGCAGCTGGGGCCAACGTCCTGACTTTC
CDR3 protein: CASSQGARNRAAGANVLTF
clone size: few
CDR3 length: 19
J gene: TRBJ2-6
V gene: TRBV4-1
D gene: -

CDR3 DNA: TGTGCCAGTCGGCCCCTGCATTCCGGGGAGCTGTTTTTT
CDR3 protein: CASRPLHSGELFF
clone size: many
CDR3 length: 13
J gene: TRBJ2-2
V gene: TRBV19
D gene: -